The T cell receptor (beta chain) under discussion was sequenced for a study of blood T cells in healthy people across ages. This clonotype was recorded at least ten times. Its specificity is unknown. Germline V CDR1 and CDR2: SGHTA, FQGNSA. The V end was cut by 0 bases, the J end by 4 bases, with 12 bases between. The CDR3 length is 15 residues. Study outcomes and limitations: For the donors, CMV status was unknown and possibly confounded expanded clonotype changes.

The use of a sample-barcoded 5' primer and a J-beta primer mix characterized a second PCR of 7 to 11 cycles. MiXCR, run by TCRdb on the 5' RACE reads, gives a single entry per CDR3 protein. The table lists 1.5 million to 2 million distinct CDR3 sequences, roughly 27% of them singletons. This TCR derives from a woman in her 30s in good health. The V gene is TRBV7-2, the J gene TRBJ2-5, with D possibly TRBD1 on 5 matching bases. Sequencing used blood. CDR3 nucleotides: TGTGCCAGCAGCTTAGCAGGGGCGTCTATAGAGACCCAGTACTTC. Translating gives CASSLAGASIETQYF.